The rows below give T cell receptor beta chains drawn from one sample of a study of blood T cell repertoires in COVID-19. TCRdb's table, derived via immunoSEQ multiplex PCR, lists solely in-frame clones and lacks some. The sample comprises roughly 300,000 clones, approximately 87% of which are singletons, and about 1.4% rests with the top ten. The sample comprised peripheral blood. The receptor set was obtained from a woman aged 40-49 years who had recovered from COVID-19. Each CDR3 is given with its conserved first and last residue. D genes are given only for firm matches. The size of a clone is reported for some rows only, either as once, few or many, or as a class for expanded clones.

size	D	V	J	CDR3
-	TRBD2	TRBV7-7	TRBJ2-5	CASSGGLAWETQYF
-	-	TRBV6-2/TRBV6-3	TRBJ1-1	CASSFGVFTEAFF
-	-	TRBV5-8	TRBJ1-3	CASSFPGRTTSGNTIYF
few	TRBD1	TRBV5-4	TRBJ1-2	CASSPGTGKAGGYTF
few	-	TRBV7-2	TRBJ1-5	CASSLLQYNQPQHF
-	-	TRBV6-5	TRBJ1-1	CASSYGTLAEAFF
-	-	TRBV7-8	TRBJ1-6	CASSLGHPSSYNSPLHF
-	-	TRBV18	TRBJ1-1	CASSPWGQTEAFF
few	TRBD1	TRBV27	TRBJ2-7	CASSLGTGGQLGQYF
-	TRBD2	TRBV6-2/TRBV6-3	TRBJ2-2	CASSLTSGVGELFF
-	-	TRBV4-1	TRBJ1-2	CASSQDPARVDNGYTF
once	-	TRBV2	TRBJ1-3	CASSEAPGGTIYF
-	TRBD1	TRBV6-2/TRBV6-3	TRBJ2-5	CASSDPDRGPETQYF
once	-	TRBV14	TRBJ2-3	CASSQAGVRLTTDTQYF
once	TRBD2	TRBV2	TRBJ2-1	CASTGRGAGDEQFF
few	-	TRBV2	TRBJ2-3	CASSDHTDTQYF
many	-	TRBV4-2	TRBJ2-2	CASSQEPGTNTGELFF
-	TRBD1	TRBV4-1	TRBJ2-5	CASSQGSGTGKETQYF
few	-	TRBV13	TRBJ2-7	CASSSRETNSYEQYF
many	-	TRBV7-2	TRBJ2-1	CASSRRAAVGEQFF
-	TRBD2	TRBV5-1	TRBJ2-2	CASSFFSLAGSNTGELFF
-	-	TRBV5-1	TRBJ1-1	CASSPETDRFEAFF
-	TRBD1	TRBV2	TRBJ1-3	CASIRTGTLSGNTIYF
once	TRBD1	TRBV9	TRBJ1-1	CASSVVGTGTEAFF
-	TRBD2	TRBV11-2	TRBJ2-1	CASSQRGGRPYNEQFF
-	-	TRBV5-1	TRBJ1-1	CASRLIGGTEAFF
-	-	TRBV12-3/TRBV12-4	TRBJ1-3	CALRKAGNTIYF
-	-	TRBV7-3	TRBJ1-1	CASSLMAGSDTEAFF
-	-	TRBV6-5	TRBJ1-5	CASTPGHQPQHF
-	-	TRBV2	TRBJ1-3	CASNQQGGGNTIYF
-	TRBD1	TRBV2	TRBJ1-2	CASSLQGAPGYTF
-	-	TRBV19	TRBJ2-3	CAVVKNGGAGDTQYF
-	-	TRBV4-3	TRBJ1-2	CASSRVGRGPESGYYGYTF
-	TRBD2	TRBV11-2	TRBJ2-1	CASSAASGSNNEQFF
-	-	TRBV6-1	TRBJ2-5	CASSEGTAYQETQYF
-	TRBD1	TRBV19	TRBJ1-5	CASNDRVPYQPQHF
-	-	TRBV18	TRBJ1-2	CASSPMRQVRGYTF
-	-	TRBV28	TRBJ2-3	CASSSREMTTDTQYF
few	-	TRBV9	TRBJ2-1	CASSGTPSWNEQFF
-	TRBD1	TRBV2	TRBJ2-2	CASRGQGATGELFF
-	-	TRBV5-4	TRBJ1-5	CASSIRGGNQPQHF
-	TRBD2	TRBV2	TRBJ2-1	CASSLLAGEYNEQFF
-	-	TRBV5-1	TRBJ2-7	CASSLEWGDEQYF
-	TRBD1	TRBV7-9	TRBJ1-5	CASSLRPGTGYQPQHF
-	TRBD1	TRBV7-2	TRBJ1-5	CASSTGAGGAGQPQHF
few	TRBD1	TRBV9	TRBJ1-6	CASSPRQGTGNSPLHF
-	-	TRBV19	TRBJ1-5	CASRDKNQPQHF
-	-	TRBV9	TRBJ2-5	CASSVAPGMETQYF
-	-	TRBV5-4	TRBJ2-6	CASSLQEAGANVLTF
-	TRBD1	TRBV4-1	TRBJ1-3	CASSQVSDRGRRNTIYF
once	-	TRBV5-4	TRBJ1-6	CASRMGRRADSPLHF
-	-	TRBV11-2	TRBJ1-1	CASSSSTVRRLNTEAFF
-	TRBD1	TRBV7-9	TRBJ1-2	CASSRTGIYGYTF
once	-	TRBV21-1	TRBJ1-5	CASSPEEGHCGNQPQHF
-	-	TRBV10-1	TRBJ2-7	CATQGLHYEQYF
-	-	TRBV2	TRBJ1-3	CASSEDFSPGNTIYF
-	-	TRBV4-2	TRBJ2-1	CASSLRGGGLKNEQFF